This paragraph reports one TCR beta chain. The data stem from a study of control samples from healthy donors and cancer patients. Deletions cut 6 bases from V and 0 bases from J, with 12 bases between. The germline CDR1 and CDR2 sequences are SQVTM and ANQGSEA. This CDR3 has 15 residues. Assay: immunoSEQ multiplex PCR; the TCRdb copy retains only in-frame clones and omits some. The sample yields some 30,000 clones, about 85% seen once. The TCR sequence derives from a female donor with melanoma. The rearrangement links TRBV29-1 to TRBJ2-6, with unresolved D. Input material: formalin-fixed, paraffin-embedded tissue. Written as DNA, the CDR3 is TGCAGCGTCCCGACGGTCAGCTCTGGGGCCAACGTCCTGACTTTC. Its translation is CSVPTVSSGANVLTF.